One and the same sample provided the 30 T cell receptor beta chains below, sequenced in a study of cytomegalovirus exposure and HLA in healthy donors. Primers included in the PCR were 60 Vbeta and 13 Jbeta primers. TCRdb keeps only in-frame clones here, not all; method: immunoSEQ multiplex PCR. Of around 100,000 clones in the sample, 74% were seen once. Source material: PBMCs. Receptors originate from a man aged 50 to 60 in good health and CMV-seropositive.

This chain links TRBV6-1 with TRBJ2-2, with a possible D match to TRBD1 (6 bases). The ends were cut back, 5 bases at V and 4 bases at J, with 11 bases in the middle. This CDR3 has 14 amino acids. Germline V gene sequence: CDR1 MNHNS, CDR2 SASEGT. CDR3 DNA: TGTGCCAGCAGTCCCGGGACATCCACCGGGGAGCTGTTTTTT. This translates into CASSPGTSTGELFF.

The V and J genes are TRBV18 and TRBJ2-4; tentative D call: TRBD1 (6 bases). The length of the CDR3 is 15 residues. Trimming cost V 3 bases and J 4 bases, with 13 bases left between them. CDR1 is KGHSH, CDR2 LQKENI, per germline. The CDR3 loop is CASSPLRTEKNIQYF. For the CDR3, the DNA is TGTGCCAGCTCACCGCTCAGGACAGAGAAAAACATTCAGTACTTC.

This chain connects TRBV18 to TRBJ1-3; weak D call: TRBD1 (6 bases). Trimming took off 4 bases at V and 5 bases at J, with 9 bases between the two ends. CDR3 size: 13 residues. Germline V gene sequence: CDR1 KGHSH, CDR2 LQKENI. CDR3 sequence reads: CASSRGQRNTIYF. In DNA form, the CDR3 reads TGTGCCAGCTCACGGGGGCAAAGAAACACCATATATTTT.

The chain couples TRBV19 to TRBJ1-2; 8 bases are shared with TRBD1. Per the germline V gene, CDR1 is LNHDA and CDR2 is SQIVND (reference sequence). V lost 3 bases, J lost 7 bases, and 4 bases stayed unmatched. The CDR3 is made up of 13 amino acids. The DNA for the CDR3 is TGTGCCAGTAGTATCGGACAGGGAATTGGCTACACCTTC. Its protein product is CASSIGQGIGYTF.

The J gene is TRBJ2-5, the V gene TRBV4-1; 9 positions match TRBD2. The J segment lost 5 bases and the V segment lost 4 bases, leaving 5 bases of the junction unmatched. The germline V gene encodes CDR1 MGHRA and CDR2 YSYEKL. The CDR3 spans 14 residues. CDR3 sequence reads: CASSPRTSVETQYF. The DNA of the CDR3 is TGCGCCAGCAGCCCCAGGACTAGCGTTGAGACCCAGTACTTC.

The V and J genes are TRBV7-8 and TRBJ1-3, with a tentative D call TRBD1 (6 bases). Between the trimmed V and J ends, which lost 5 bases and 1 base, there was a span of 12 bases. This CDR3 contains 15 residues. CDR1 and CDR2 from the germline V gene are SGHVS and FQNEAQ. The CDR3 here is CASSPQTGSGNTIYF. The CDR3 DNA reads as TGTGCCAGCAGCCCCCAGACAGGTTCTGGAAACACCATATATTTT. Based on the CDR3 plus reference TRBV7-8 and TRBJ1-3, the full variable domain is GAGVSQSPRYKVAKRGQDVALRCDPISGHVSLFWYQQALGQGPEFLTYFQNEAQLDKSGLPSDRFFAERPEGSVSTLKIQRTQQEDSAVYLCASSPQTGSGNTIYFGEGSWLTVV.

The chain links TRBV9 to TRBJ2-1; 8 bases match TRBD2. From germline, CDR1 is SGDLS and CDR2 YYNGEE. V gave up 6 bases and J gave up 4 bases; unmatched junction bases: 12. The length of the CDR3 is 16 residues. CDR3 residues: CASTELGTSLYNEQFF. For the CDR3, the DNA is TGTGCCAGCACCGAGCTCGGGACTAGTCTTTACAATGAGCAGTTCTTC.

This clone turned up a few times. V is TRBV5-5 and J is TRBJ2-2; TRBD2 might be the D (6 bases). Germline V gene lookup returns CDR1 SGHKS and CDR2 YYEKEE (reference sequence). The CDR3 has 16 amino acids. Trimming took 0 bases from V and 0 from J, leaving 9 bases between them. The CDR3 DNA is TGTGCCAGCAGCTTGGAGGGACTCCCGAACACCGGGGAGCTGTTTTTT. Translating it yields CASSLEGLPNTGELFF.

The chain uses TRBV14 and TRBJ2-2, with D maybe TRBD1 (5 bases). Trimming left V 0 bases short and J 4 bases short, with 15 bases between. Looked up from germline, CDR1 is SGHDN and CDR2 is FVKESK. The CDR3 consists of 17 residues. CDR3 residues: CASSQDKRGYGTGELFF. CDR3 coding DNA: TGTGCCAGCAGCCAAGATAAAAGGGGCTACGGCACCGGGGAGCTGTTTTTT. Looking up the rest from reference TRBV14 and TRBJ2-2 gives the full variable domain: EAGVTQFPSHSVIEKGQTVTLRCDPISGHDNLYWYRRVMGKEIKFLLHFVKESKQDESGMPNNRFLAERTGGTYSTLKVQPAELEDSGVYFCASSQDKRGYGTGELFFGEGSRLTVL.

Notes on this clone: One end of the junction does not line up with germline, which may come from a read error. This chain joins TRBV5-6 and TRBJ2-6; 9 nucleotides match TRBD2. Germline V CDR1 and CDR2: SGHDT, YYEEEE. CDR3 length: 17 amino acids. This CDR3 reads CASSLYSGGSGANGLTF. DNA for the CDR3: TGTGCCAGCAGCTTGTATAGCGGGGGCTCTGGGGCCAACGGCCTGACTTTC.

This clone has just a few counts. The V gene is TRBV6-4, the J gene TRBJ1-3, with 7 bases lining up with TRBD1. Germline-derived CDR1 and CDR2 are MRHNA and SNTAGT. V shed 2 bases and J 1 base; nucleotides not matched to a gene: 8. The CDR3 is 17 amino acids. CDR3 sequence: CASSDGGQGESGNTIYF. The CDR3, as DNA: TGTGCCAGCAGTGACGGTGGGCAGGGGGAGTCTGGAAACACCATATATTTT.

The chain's CDR3 is CASSIASGRADEQYF. The CDR3 nucleotides read TGTGCCAGTAGTATTGCTAGCGGGAGGGCCGACGAGCAGTACTTC. The chain links TRBV19 to TRBJ2-7, with TRBD2 matching 12 bases. CDR1 and CDR2 (germline): LNHDA, SQIVND (reference sequence). The CDR3 has 15 amino acids. J gave up 5 bases and V 3 bases, and 5 bases lay outside the gene matches.

This clone was observed a few times. The CDR3 here is CASSYGGDTEAFF. Written as DNA, the CDR3 is TGTGCCAGCAGTTATGGGGGGGACACTGAAGCTTTCTTT. The gene calls are TRBV6-5 and TRBJ1-1; weak D call: TRBD1 (5 bases). Germline lookup yields CDR1 MNHEY and CDR2 SVGAGI. The V gene lost 3 bases and the J gene lost 3 bases, with 8 bases spanning the gap. CDR3 length: 13 amino acids.

This chain connects TRBV6-1 to TRBJ2-3, with no clear D. The CDR3 is 13 residues long. Germline lookup yields CDR1 MNHNS and CDR2 SASEGT. V was clipped by 1 base and J by 4 bases, with 6 bases between them. This CDR3 reads CASSEVAPDTQYF. The CDR3 DNA reads as TGTGCCAGCAGTGAAGTAGCCCCAGATACGCAGTATTTT.

The gene calls are TRBV2 and TRBJ2-2; D gene uncertain. The ends were cut back, 5 bases at V and 0 bases at J, with 10 bases in the middle. From germline, CDR1 is SNHLY and CDR2 FYNNEI. This CDR3 comprises 15 residues. CDR3 amino acids: CASSIFQANTGELFF. The CDR3 DNA reads TGTGCCAGCAGTATATTCCAGGCGAACACCGGGGAGCTGTTTTTT.

V gene TRBV10-1 combines with J gene TRBJ2-3; D possibly corresponds to TRBD1 (6 bases). Germline V gene lookup returns CDR1 WNHNN and CDR2 SYGVQD (reference sequence). This CDR3 is built from 13 residues. Trimming removed 4 bases from V and 2 bases from J, with 7 bases in between. The CDR3, as DNA: TGCGCCAGCAGTGGGACAGTCACAGATACGCAGTATTTT. This gives the protein CASSGTVTDTQYF.

V is TRBV5-1 and J is TRBJ2-1; the D is unclear. This CDR3 is 13 amino acids long. Germline CDR1 SGHRS, CDR2 YFSETQ. Trimming took 0 bases from V and 4 from J, leaving 5 bases between them. For the CDR3, the DNA is TGCGCCAGCAGCTTGGAAACTTACAATGAGCAGTTCTTC. Its translation is CASSLETYNEQFF. Full variable domain (rest looked up from reference TRBV5-1 and TRBJ2-1): KAGVTQTPRYLIKTRGQQVTLSCSPISGHRSVSWYQQTPGQGLQFLFEYFSETQRNKGNFPGRFSGRQFSNSRSEMNVSTLELGDSALYLCASSLETYNEQFFGPGTRLTVL.

The V and J genes are TRBV10-3 and TRBJ1-1, with 8 nucleotides matching TRBD1. CDR1 is ENHRY and CDR2 is SYGVKD in the germline V gene. This CDR3 is built from 13 residues. V was clipped by 10 bases and J by 2 bases; unmatched bases: 6. CDR3 protein: CAKGTGYNTEAFF. As DNA, the CDR3 is TGTGCCAAGGGGACAGGTTATAACACTGAAGCTTTCTTT.

The V and J genes are TRBV7-9 and TRBJ2-4; weak D call: TRBD2 (5 bases). V was shortened by 5 bases and J by 8 bases, with 13 bases between the two germline ends. The germline V gene has CDR1 SEHNR and CDR2 FQNEAQ (reference sequence). The length of the CDR3 is 13 residues. The CDR3 DNA follows: TGTGCCAGCAGCCTCCGGGCGGAGGACATTCAGTACTTC. It translates to CASSLRAEDIQYF.

This clone was recorded a few times. V usage is TRBV29-1 and J usage is TRBJ2-5; maybe TRBD2 (6 bases). With the DNA end fitting TRBJ2-7 better, the J assignment may be wrong. The CDR3 length is 12 residues. Germline V lookup: CDR1 SQVTM, CDR2 ANQGSEA. The CDR3 sequence: CSVSSDSYEQYF. The DNA for the CDR3 is TGCAGCGTTTCTAGCGACTCCTACGAGCAGTACTTC.

V and J are TRBV29-1 and TRBJ2-5, with TRBD2 matching 9 bases. The CDR3 extends over 15 amino acids. The V and J ends lost 3 bases and 1 base, in that order; junction bases with no gene match: 6. CDR1 and CDR2 (germline): SQVTM, ANQGSEA. In DNA, the CDR3 is TGCAGCGTTGATTCCCCTAGCGGGACCCAAGAGACCCAGTACTTC. The encoded protein is CSVDSPSGTQETQYF.

The chain uses TRBV5-4 and TRBJ2-7; D might be TRBD2 (6 bases). V shed 2 bases and J shed 0 bases, with 9 bases lying between them. The CDR3 loop spans 14 amino acids. Germline lookup yields CDR1 SGHNT and CDR2 YYREEE (reference sequence). DNA of the CDR3: TGTGCCAGCAGCTTAGGAGGGTCCTCCTACGAGCAGTACTTC. Amino acid sequence: CASSLGGSSYEQYF.

The CDR3 bases are TGTGCCAGCAGTGCCCCTGCCCCCGGCAATGAGCAGTTCTTC. Encoded protein: CASSAPAPGNEQFF. The chain employs TRBV2 and TRBJ2-1; no clear D gene. The CDR3 extends over 14 amino acids. Trimming cost V 4 bases and J 6 bases, with 13 bases left between them. Germline V gene data show CDR1 as SNHLY and CDR2 as FYNNEI.

The gene calls are TRBV10-2 and TRBJ1-2, with D maybe TRBD1 (6 bases). The V gene's germline CDR1 is WSHSY and CDR2 SAAADI. The CDR3 has 14 amino acids. Trimming shortened V by 2 bases and J by 3 bases, and 10 bases separated the two germline ends. The CDR3 DNA reads TGCGCCAGCAGTGAGGTCAACAGGGACTATGGCTACACCTTC. The encoded protein is CASSEVNRDYGYTF.

This chain uses TRBV6-5 with TRBJ1-2, with D hard to call. Trimming removed 0 bases at V and 4 bases at J, with 6 bases between. This CDR3 region has 13 residues. CDR1 is MNHEY and CDR2 is SVGAGI in the germline V gene. The DNA for the CDR3 is TGTGCCAGCAGTTACTCGAGGAGCTATGGCTACACCTTC. Its protein product is CASSYSRSYGYTF.

There are a few counts of this clone. This rearrangement joins TRBV7-9 to TRBJ1-2, with 10 bases identical to TRBD1. Germline trimming cut 5 bases from V and 1 base from J; bases unmatched to any gene: 4. This CDR3 is built from 15 residues. Germline CDR1 and CDR2: SEHNR and FQNEAQ (reference sequence). The CDR3 DNA reads as TGTGCCAGCAGCCCCCGGACAGGGGGTAACTATGGCTACACCTTC. Translated, it gives CASSPRTGGNYGYTF.

V gene TRBV4-2 combines with J gene TRBJ2-5, with 11 nucleotides matching TRBD2. Germline V gene lookup returns CDR1 LGHNA and CDR2 YNFKEQ. V lost 2 bases, J lost 4 bases, and 9 bases stayed unmatched. This CDR3 contains 17 residues. For the CDR3, the DNA is TGTGCCAGCAGCCAAATACTAGCGGGGGACCTCAGAGAGACCCAGTACTTC. Translating gives CASSQILAGDLRETQYF.

This clone was recorded once. This sequence joins TRBV9 and TRBJ1-2, with D perhaps matching TRBD1 (5 bases). The V gene lost 3 bases and the J gene lost 3 bases, with 15 bases spanning the gap. From germline, CDR1 is SGDLS and CDR2 YYNGEE. This CDR3 contains 15 residues. CDR3 in DNA: TGTGCCAGCAGCGCCTCCGCCCGGACACACTATGGCTACACCTTC. The encoded protein is CASSASARTHYGYTF.

This chain links TRBV14 with TRBJ1-1, with TRBD1 identical over 8 bases. With V trimmed by 6 bases and J by 6 bases, 12 bases remained unmatched. The CDR3 is 15 amino acids. Looked up from germline, CDR1 is SGHDN and CDR2 is FVKESK. Here the CDR3 reads CASRPHRGVGAEAFF. The CDR3, as DNA: TGTGCCAGCAGGCCCCACAGGGGGGTGGGCGCTGAAGCTTTCTTT.

This chain uses TRBV7-8 with TRBJ2-1; 9 bases are a match to TRBD1. J gave up 0 bases and V 5 bases, and 17 bases lay outside the gene matches. Germline V gives CDR1 SGHVS, CDR2 FQNEAQ. There are 20 residues in the CDR3. The CDR3 bases are TGTGCCAGCAGCCGTTCCGGGACAGGGACCAGAGTTTACTCCTACAATGAGCAGTTCTTC. As protein: CASSRSGTGTRVYSYNEQFF.